This entry lists 4 T cell receptor beta chains sequenced from one sample in a study of T cell responses to AZD1222 COVID-19 vaccine. The table came from immunoSEQ multiplex PCR; TCRdb's copy has only in-frame clones and leaves some out. The table shows over 100,000 clones, with about 90% occurring only once. The sample was peripheral blood, taken 28 days after the second AZD1222 dose. The receptors were gathered from an adult who received the AZD1222 COVID-19 vaccine.

J is TRBJ1-6 and V is TRBV27; maybe TRBD1 (6 bases). The V end was cut by 6 bases, the J end by 4 bases, with 19 bases between. The germline V gene has CDR1 MNHEY and CDR2 SMNVEV (reference sequence). The CDR3 contains 17 residues. The CDR3 DNA reads TGTGCCAGCAGCCGACGGACAGCATCAATTTATAATTCACCCCTCCACTTT. It codes for CASSRRTASIYNSPLHF.

This clone showed up just once. V and J are TRBV15 and TRBJ1-1, with D possibly matching TRBD1 (5 bases). Germline CDR1 reads LNHNV; CDR2 reads YYDKDF (reference sequence). This CDR3 is built from 15 residues. Trimming removed 5 bases from V and 0 bases from J, with 13 bases in between. The CDR3 nucleotides are TGTGCCACCAGCCCTCCCGGGGACCTGAACACTGAAGCTTTCTTT. Translation: CATSPPGDLNTEAFF.

The CDR3 bases are TGTGCCAGCAGTCCATACCGTAGCGGGGGGGCCCCGAACACCGGGGAGCTGTTTTTT. This translates into CASSPYRSGGAPNTGELFF. The chain uses TRBV6-2 or TRBV6-3 and TRBJ2-2; 11 nucleotides match TRBD2. Germline trimming cut 5 bases from V and 0 bases from J; bases unmatched to any gene: 11. Germline V gene lookup returns CDR1 MNHEY and CDR2 SVGEGT. There are 19 residues in the CDR3.

This chain connects TRBV10-3 to TRBJ2-3; no clear D. The germline V and J ends were trimmed by 5 bases and 4 bases, with 13 bases remaining between them. This CDR3 has 14 residues. Germline values: CDR1 ENHRY, CDR2 SYGVKD. The CDR3 nucleotides are TGTGCCATCAGTCACGTGGGTGCGCCAGATACGCAGTATTTT. As protein: CAISHVGAPDTQYF.